A selection of T cell receptor beta chains follows, all from one sample in a study of blood T cell repertoires in COVID-19. Assay used: immunoSEQ multiplex PCR; TCRdb lists only in-frame clones, some missing. The data show about 180,000 clones, approximately 90% seen once. Sequenced sample: peripheral blood. All receptors come from a man over 45 with acute or convalescent COVID-19. Each CDR3 is given with its conserved first and last residue. The D gene is left open where the match is weak. A row's size may be missing; if present it is once, few, many or a size class.

v_gene	abundance	d_gene	j_gene	CDR3nt	CDR3aa
TRBV10-3	-	-	TRBJ1-3	TGTGCCACAAGACAGGCGCTCTCTGGAAACACCATATATTTT	CATRQALSGNTIYF
TRBV7-2	-	-	TRBJ1-1	TGTGCCAGCAGCTCAAACACTGAAGCTTTCTTT	CASSSNTEAFF
TRBV11-2	-	-	TRBJ2-2	TGTGCCAGCAGCTTAATGAGACAGGTTGCTTCCGGGGAGCTGTTTTTT	CASSLMRQVASGELFF
TRBV7-9	-	-	TRBJ1-1	TGTGCCAGCAGCCTACAGGGGAACACTGAAGCTTTCTTT	CASSLQGNTEAFF
TRBV6-5	-	-	TRBJ2-2	TGTGCCAGCAGTCTGGCCCCGAACACCGGGGAGCTGTTTTTT	CASSLAPNTGELFF
TRBV6-2/TRBV6-3	once	TRBD2	TRBJ2-5	TGTGCCAGCAGCCCTAGCGGGGGGCAAGAGACCCAGTACTTC	CASSPSGGQETQYF
TRBV7-9	-	-	TRBJ2-1	TGTGCCAGCACCACTGGGCCGGGGAGCTCCTACAATGAGCAGTTCTTC	CASTTGPGSSYNEQFF
TRBV27	-	-	TRBJ2-7	TGTGCCAGCAGTCCCTACCCCAGGGTCTCGAACGAGCAGTACTTC	CASSPYPRVSNEQYF
TRBV7-9	-	-	TRBJ1-6	TGTGCCAGCAGCCAAGCGATAGCAGGGGTGGGTTCACCCCTCCACTTT	CASSQAIAGVGSPLHF
TRBV18	-	-	TRBJ1-1	TGTGCCAGCTCCGCCGGGACAAGGAACACTGAAGCTTTCTTT	CASSAGTRNTEAFF
TRBV13	-	TRBD1	TRBJ2-7	TGTGCCAGCAGCTTAGAATGGCCGGGACAGGGACGGCTCGAGCAGTACTTC	CASSLEWPGQGRLEQYF
TRBV19	-	TRBD1	TRBJ1-1	TGTGCCAGTAGTACACGGACAGGATTGAACACTGAAGCTTTCTTT	CASSTRTGLNTEAFF
TRBV30	-	TRBD2	TRBJ2-3	TGTGCCTGGAGCGGATTAGCGGGGGGGCCAGATACGCAGTATTTT	CAWSGLAGGPDTQYF
TRBV28	-	-	TRBJ1-4	TGTGCCAGCAGTCCCAGGGGCCATGAAAAACTGTTTTTT	CASSPRGHEKLFF
TRBV28	-	TRBD1	TRBJ2-7	TGTGCCAGCAGTTCAGGGGGCCTACCCTACGAGCAGTACTTC	CASSSGGLPYEQYF
TRBV9	-	-	TRBJ2-7	TGTGCCAGCAGCCCCACAGGGTTCCCCTACGAGCAGTACTTC	CASSPTGFPYEQYF
TRBV7-2	-	-	TRBJ1-3	TGTGCCAGCAGCCTAGGGGCTCGCTCTGGAAACACCATATATTTT	CASSLGARSGNTIYF
TRBV11-2	-	-	TRBJ1-3	TGTGCCAGCAGCTTAGGCCCCGAGAGGGCGCTAGGAAACACCATATATTTT	CASSLGPERALGNTIYF
TRBV10-3	-	-	TRBJ2-3	TGTGCCATCGCTCGCGGGGGCGGCCGGAGCACAGATACGCAGTATTTT	CAIARGGGRSTDTQYF
TRBV5-4	-	TRBD2	TRBJ2-1	TGTGCCAGCAGCAGAGCGGGAGGGCCTTACAATGAGCAGTTCTTC	CASSRAGGPYNEQFF
TRBV28	-	-	TRBJ2-7	TGTGCCAGCAGTTCCAAAGCCCGGGACACCCCCGGGCACGAGCAGTACTTC	CASSSKARDTPGHEQYF
TRBV5-4	-	-	TRBJ2-7	TGTGCCAGCAGCTTGGAGGTCGGACAGCGCGGGCAGTACTTC	CASSLEVGQRGQYF
TRBV7-2	-	-	TRBJ1-6	TGTGCCAGCAGCTCCGGACAGTCACCCCTCCACTTT	CASSSGQSPLHF
TRBV7-8	-	-	TRBJ2-7	TGTGCCAGCAGCTTAGAATCAACCTACGAGCAGTACTTC	CASSLESTYEQYF
TRBV2	-	-	TRBJ1-4	TGTGCCAGCAGTGGGGAGGGGGGCCGCGGTGAAAAACTGTTTTTT	CASSGEGGRGEKLFF
TRBV6-2/TRBV6-3	-	TRBD2	TRBJ2-2	TGTGCCAGCAGTTACTCGGCGGGGGGGATAAACACCGGGGAGCTGTTTTTT	CASSYSAGGINTGELFF
TRBV11-3	-	-	TRBJ2-5	TGTGCCAGCAGCTTAGGAGGACAGACCGCCCAAGAGACCCAGTACTTC	CASSLGGQTAQETQYF